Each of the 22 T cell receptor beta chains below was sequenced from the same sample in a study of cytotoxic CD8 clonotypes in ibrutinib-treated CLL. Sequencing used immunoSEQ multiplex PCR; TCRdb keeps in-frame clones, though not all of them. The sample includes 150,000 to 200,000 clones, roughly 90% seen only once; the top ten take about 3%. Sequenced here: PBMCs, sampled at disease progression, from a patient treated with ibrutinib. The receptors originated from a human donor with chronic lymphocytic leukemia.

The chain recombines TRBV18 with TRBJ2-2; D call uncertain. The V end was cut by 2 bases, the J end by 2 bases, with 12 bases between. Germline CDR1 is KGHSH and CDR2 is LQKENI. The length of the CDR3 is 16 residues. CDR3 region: CASSPINRINTGELFF. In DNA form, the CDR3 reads TGTGCCAGCTCACCAATAAACAGAATAAACACCGGGGAGCTGTTTTTT.

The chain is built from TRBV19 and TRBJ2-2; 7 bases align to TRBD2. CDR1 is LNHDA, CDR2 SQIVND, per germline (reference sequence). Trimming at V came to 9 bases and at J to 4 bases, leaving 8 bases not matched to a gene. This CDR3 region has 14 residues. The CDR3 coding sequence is TGTGCCAGCAGCCGGGAGCGGGGCACCGGGGAGCTGTTTTTT. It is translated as CASSRERGTGELFF.

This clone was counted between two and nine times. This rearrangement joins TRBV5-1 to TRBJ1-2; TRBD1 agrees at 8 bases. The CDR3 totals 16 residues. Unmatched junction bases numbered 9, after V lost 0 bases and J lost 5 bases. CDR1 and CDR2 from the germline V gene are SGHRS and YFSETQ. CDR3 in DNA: TGCGCCAGCAGCTTGGCGGGCAGGGGGCTACCTTATGGCTACACCTTC. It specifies CASSLAGRGLPYGYTF.

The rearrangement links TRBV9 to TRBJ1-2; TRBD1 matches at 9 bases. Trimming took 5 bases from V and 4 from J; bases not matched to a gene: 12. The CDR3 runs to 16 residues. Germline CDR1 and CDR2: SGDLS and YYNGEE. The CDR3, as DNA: TGTGCCAGCAGGTCCTTGGGGACAGGGTTCTCCTATGGCTACACCTTC. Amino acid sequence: CASRSLGTGFSYGYTF.

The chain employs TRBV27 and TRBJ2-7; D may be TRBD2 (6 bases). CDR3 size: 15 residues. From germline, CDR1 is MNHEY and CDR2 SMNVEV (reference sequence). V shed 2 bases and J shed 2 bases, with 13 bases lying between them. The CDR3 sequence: CASSLRRLEAYEQYF. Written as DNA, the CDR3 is TGTGCCAGCAGTTTAAGGAGACTAGAAGCCTACGAGCAGTACTTC.

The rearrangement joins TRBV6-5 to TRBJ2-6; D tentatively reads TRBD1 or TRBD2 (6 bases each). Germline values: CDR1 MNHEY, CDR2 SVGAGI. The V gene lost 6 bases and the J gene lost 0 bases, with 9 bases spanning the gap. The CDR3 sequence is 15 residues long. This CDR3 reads CASRQGGSGANVLTF. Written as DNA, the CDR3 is TGTGCCAGCAGACAGGGAGGCTCTGGGGCCAACGTCCTGACTTTC.

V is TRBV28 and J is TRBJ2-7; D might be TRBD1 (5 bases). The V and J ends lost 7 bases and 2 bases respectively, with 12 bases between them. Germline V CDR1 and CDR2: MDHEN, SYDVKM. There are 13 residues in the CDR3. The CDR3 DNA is TGTGCCAGCAACAGTGGCAGGGCCTACGAGCAGTACTTC. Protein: CASNSGRAYEQYF.

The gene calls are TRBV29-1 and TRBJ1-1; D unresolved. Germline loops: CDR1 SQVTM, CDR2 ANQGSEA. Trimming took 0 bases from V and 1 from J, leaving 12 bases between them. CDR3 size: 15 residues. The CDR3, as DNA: TGCAGCGTTGAAGACTTGCGGGAGCCGAACACTGAAGCTTTCTTT. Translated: CSVEDLREPNTEAFF.

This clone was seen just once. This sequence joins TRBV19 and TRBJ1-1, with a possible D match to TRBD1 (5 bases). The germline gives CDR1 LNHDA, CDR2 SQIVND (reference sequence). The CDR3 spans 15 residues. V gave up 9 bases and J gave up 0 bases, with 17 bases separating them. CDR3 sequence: CASEAWDGLNTEAFF. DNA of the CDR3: TGTGCCAGCGAAGCCTGGGACGGATTGAACACTGAAGCTTTCTTT.

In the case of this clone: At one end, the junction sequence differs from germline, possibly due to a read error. The CDR3 reads CTSSPGTVAYEQYF. The CDR3 DNA follows: TGCACCAGCAGCCCCGGGACAGTGGCCTACGAGCAGTACTTC. This chain connects TRBV5-1 to TRBJ2-7, with 7 bases aligning to TRBD1. This CDR3 is 14 amino acids long. Germline V gene data show CDR1 as SGHRS and CDR2 as YFSETQ.

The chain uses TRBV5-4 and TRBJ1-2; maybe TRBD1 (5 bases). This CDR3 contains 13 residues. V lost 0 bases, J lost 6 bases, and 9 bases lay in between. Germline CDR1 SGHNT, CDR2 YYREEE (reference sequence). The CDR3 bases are TGTGCCAGCAGCTTGGTAGGGGCAAATGGCTACACCTTC. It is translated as CASSLVGANGYTF. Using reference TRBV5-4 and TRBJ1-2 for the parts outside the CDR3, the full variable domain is ETGVTQSPTHLIKTRGQQVTLRCSSQSGHNTVSWYQQALGQGPQFIFQYYREEENGRGNFPPRFSGLQFPNYSSELNVNALELDDSALYLCASSLVGANGYTFGSGTRLTVV.

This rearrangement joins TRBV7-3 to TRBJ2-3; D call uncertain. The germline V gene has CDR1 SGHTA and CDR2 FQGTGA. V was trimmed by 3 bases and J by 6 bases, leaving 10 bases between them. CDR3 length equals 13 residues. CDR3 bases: TGTGCCAGCAGCTTCTCATCCCTGGATACGCAGTATTTT. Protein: CASSFSSLDTQYF.

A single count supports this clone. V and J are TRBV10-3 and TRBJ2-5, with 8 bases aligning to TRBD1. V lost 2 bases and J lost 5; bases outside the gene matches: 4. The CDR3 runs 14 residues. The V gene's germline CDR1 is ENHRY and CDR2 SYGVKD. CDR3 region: CAISEGQGGETQYF. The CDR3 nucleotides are TGTGCCATCAGTGAGGGACAGGGCGGGGAGACCCAGTACTTC.

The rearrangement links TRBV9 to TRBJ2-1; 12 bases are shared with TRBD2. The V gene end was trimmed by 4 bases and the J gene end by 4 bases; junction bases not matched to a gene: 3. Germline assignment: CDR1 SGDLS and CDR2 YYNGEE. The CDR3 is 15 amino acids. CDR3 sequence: CASSPGLAGYNEQFF. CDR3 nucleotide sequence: TGTGCCAGCAGCCCCGGACTAGCGGGATACAATGAGCAGTTCTTC.

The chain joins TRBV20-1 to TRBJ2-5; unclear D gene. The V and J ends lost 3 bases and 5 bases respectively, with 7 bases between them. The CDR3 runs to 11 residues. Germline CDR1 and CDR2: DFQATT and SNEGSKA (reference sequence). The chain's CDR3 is CSASVMETQYF. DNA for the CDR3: TGCAGTGCTAGCGTTATGGAGACCCAGTACTTC.

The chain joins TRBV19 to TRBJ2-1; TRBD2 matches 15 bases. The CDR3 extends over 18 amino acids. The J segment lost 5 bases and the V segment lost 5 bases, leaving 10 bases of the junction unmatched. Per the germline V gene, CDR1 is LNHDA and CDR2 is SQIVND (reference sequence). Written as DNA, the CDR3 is TGTGCCAGTAGTCCCCGGACTAGCGGGAGGGCCTACGACAATGAGCAGTTCTTC. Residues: CASSPRTSGRAYDNEQFF.

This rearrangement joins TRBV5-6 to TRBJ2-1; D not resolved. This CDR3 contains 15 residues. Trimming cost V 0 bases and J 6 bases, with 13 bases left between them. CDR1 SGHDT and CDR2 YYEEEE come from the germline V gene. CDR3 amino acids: CASSLGDRPSNEQFF. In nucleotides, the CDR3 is TGTGCCAGCAGCTTGGGGGATAGACCCTCCAATGAGCAGTTCTTC.

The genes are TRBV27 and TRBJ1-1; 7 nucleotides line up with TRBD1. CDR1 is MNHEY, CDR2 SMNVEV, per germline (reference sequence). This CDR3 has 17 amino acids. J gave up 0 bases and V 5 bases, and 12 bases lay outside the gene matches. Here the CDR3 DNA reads TGTGCCAGCAGTCGACAGGGCACAGCGACGATGAACACTGAAGCTTTCTTT. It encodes CASSRQGTATMNTEAFF.

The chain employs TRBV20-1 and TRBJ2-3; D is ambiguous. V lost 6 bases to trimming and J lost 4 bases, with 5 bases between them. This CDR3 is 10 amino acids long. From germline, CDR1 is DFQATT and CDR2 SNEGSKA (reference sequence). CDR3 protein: CSAGPDTQYF. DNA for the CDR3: TGCAGTGCCGGCCCAGATACGCAGTATTTT.

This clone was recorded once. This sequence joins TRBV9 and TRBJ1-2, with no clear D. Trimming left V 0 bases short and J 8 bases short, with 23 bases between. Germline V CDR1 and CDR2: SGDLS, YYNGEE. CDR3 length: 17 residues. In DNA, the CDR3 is TGTGCCAGCAGCGTAGAAGATTGGGTGGACCCGGCCCGGGGCTACACCTTC. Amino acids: CASSVEDWVDPARGYTF.

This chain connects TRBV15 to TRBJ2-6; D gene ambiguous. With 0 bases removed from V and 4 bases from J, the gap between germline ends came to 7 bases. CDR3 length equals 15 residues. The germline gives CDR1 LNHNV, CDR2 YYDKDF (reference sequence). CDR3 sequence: CATSRDISGANVLTF. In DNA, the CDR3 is TGTGCCACCAGCAGAGACATATCCGGGGCCAACGTCCTGACTTTC. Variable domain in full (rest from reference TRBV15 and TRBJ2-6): DAMVIQNPRYQVTQFGKPVTLSCSQTLNHNVMYWYQQKSSQAPKLLFHYYDKDFNNEADTPDNFQSRRPNTSFCFLDIRSPGLGDTAMYLCATSRDISGANVLTFGAGSRLTVL.

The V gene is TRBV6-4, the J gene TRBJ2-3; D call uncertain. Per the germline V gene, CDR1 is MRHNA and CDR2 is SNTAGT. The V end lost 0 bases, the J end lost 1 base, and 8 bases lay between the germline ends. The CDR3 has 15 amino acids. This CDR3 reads CASSDSGGGTDTQYF. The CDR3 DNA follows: TGTGCCAGCAGTGACTCGGGCGGTGGCACAGATACGCAGTATTTT.